There are a few counts of the clone carrying this TCR beta chain. Antigen unknown. These data are taken from a study of beta chain features in type 1 diabetes. Overall study context: The study found patients and healthy donors alike in age, gender and cell yields.

Study observations and caveats: TCRB CDR3s were moderately but significantly shorter in Type 1 diabetes patients in all four CD4+ subsets.

Markers CD45RO/CCR7/CD25/CD127/CD95/CD27 served to sort CD4+ naive, central memory, regulatory and stem cell-like memory cells. Over 95% purity was reached by all sorted populations. The entirety of the isolated RNA underwent reverse transcription, so expressed TCRB transcripts were sequenced. Using immunoSEQ multiplex PCR, the repertoire was profiled, and TCRdb retains in-frame clones only, with some absent. In the table there are 160,000 or so clones, around 8.4% of which are singletons. This CDR3 contains 13 residues. With V trimmed by 6 bases and J by 3 bases, 4 bases remained unmatched. Germline CDR1 and CDR2: LNHDA and SQIVND (reference sequence).

The V and J genes are TRBV19 and TRBJ2-5; TRBD2 matches 7 bases. This clonotype was sampled from a woman between 18 and 29 years old with type 1 diabetes. The specimen was central memory CD4+ T cells from blood. CDR3 region: CASRALAEETQYF. The CDR3 bases are TGTGCCAGTAGAGCCCTAGCGGAAGAGACCCAGTACTTC.